The clone carrying this T cell receptor beta chain was detected a few times. The data were taken from a study of T-cell memory formation after mild COVID-19. In the study overall: There were largely donor-specific TCR clusters.

The CDR3 is made up of 13 amino acids. V was clipped by 6 bases and J by 2 bases, with 10 bases between them. CDR1 is MGHDK, CDR2 SYGVNS, per germline. TCRdb reprocessed the 5' RACE reads via MiXCR and lists one record per CDR3 protein. The sample lists 250,000 to 350,000 distinct CDR3 sequences, 15% to 20% occurring once. V and J are TRBV25-1 and TRBJ1-1; a weak D match, TRBD1 (6 bases). The source of this sequence is a young man who had mild COVID-19 (a few samples of this study predate the infection). Cell type and time point are not known. Sequencing used PBMCs or a T cell subset sorted from them (not recorded which). CDR3 bases: TGTGCCAGCAGGGCAGGGGATAACACTGAAGCTTTCTTT. This sequence encodes CASRAGDNTEAFF.